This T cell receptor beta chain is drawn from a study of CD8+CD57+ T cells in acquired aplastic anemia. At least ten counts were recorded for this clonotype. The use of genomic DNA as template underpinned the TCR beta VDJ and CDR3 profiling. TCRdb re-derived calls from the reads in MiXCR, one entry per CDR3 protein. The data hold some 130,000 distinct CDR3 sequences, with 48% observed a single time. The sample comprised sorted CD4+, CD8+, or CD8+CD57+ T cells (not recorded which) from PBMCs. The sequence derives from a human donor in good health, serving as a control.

CDR3 residues: CASSLALPVAGELFF. The CDR3 bases are TGCGCCAGCAGCTTGGCCTTGCCAGTGGCCGGGGAGCTGTTTTTT. The rearrangement uses TRBV5-1 and TRBJ2-2; no firm D call. The CDR3 is 15 residues long. Trimming took off 0 bases at V and 6 bases at J, with 12 bases between the two ends. Germline V CDR1 and CDR2: SGHRS, YFSETQ.